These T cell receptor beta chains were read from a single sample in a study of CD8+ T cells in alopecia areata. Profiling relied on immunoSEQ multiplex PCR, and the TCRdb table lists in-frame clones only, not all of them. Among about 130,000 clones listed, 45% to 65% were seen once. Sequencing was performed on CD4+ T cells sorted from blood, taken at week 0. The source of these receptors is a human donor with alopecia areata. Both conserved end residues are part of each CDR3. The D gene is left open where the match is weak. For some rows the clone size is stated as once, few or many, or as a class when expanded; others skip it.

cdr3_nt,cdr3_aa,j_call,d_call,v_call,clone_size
TGTGCCAGCAGCTTTGCCCCTCTGGTCATGGGCACTGAAGCTTTCTTT,CASSFAPLVMGTEAFF,TRBJ1-1,.,TRBV5-6,.
TGCGCCAGCAGCTCTGGACAGGGTACCTACGAGCAGTACTTC,CASSSGQGTYEQYF,TRBJ2-7,TRBD1,TRBV5-1,.
TGTGCCAGCAGCTTAGTCGACATTCGTCAGCCCCAGCATTTT,CASSLVDIRQPQHF,TRBJ1-5,.,TRBV7-8,.
TGTGCCAGTACAGTATCTTCGAGGGGGAGCTATGGCTACACCTTC,CASTVSSRGSYGYTF,TRBJ1-2,.,TRBV19,.
TGTGCCAGCAGCCTACCGGGACAGGGCTCTGGAAACACCATATATTTT,CASSLPGQGSGNTIYF,TRBJ1-3,TRBD1,TRBV5-6,.
TGTGCCAGCAGTTTAAACTACGAGCAGTACTTC,CASSLNYEQYF,TRBJ2-7,.,TRBV28,.
TGCGCCAGCAGCCCGAGACAGGGGGCTTACGAGCAGTACTTC,CASSPRQGAYEQYF,TRBJ2-7,TRBD1,TRBV5-1,.
TGCGCCAGCAGCCTTCAGGCGAGAGGGGGCGAGACTCGGTCCTACGAGCAGTACTTC,CASSLQARGGETRSYEQYF,TRBJ2-7,TRBD1,TRBV4-1,few
TGTGCCAGCAGCCAAGATCGGCCCCATATCGGACAGGGGGCGAAGGGAAACACCATATATTTT,CASSQDRPHIGQGAKGNTIYF,TRBJ1-3,TRBD1,TRBV4-2,few
TGTGCCAGCAGTGGACGAGGTATCGCCTATGGCTACACCTTC,CASSGRGIAYGYTF,TRBJ1-2,.,TRBV2,few
TGTGCCAGCAGCGTAGAAGGGAGCTCCTACGAGCAGTACTTC,CASSVEGSSYEQYF,TRBJ2-7,.,TRBV9,.
TGTGCCAGTAGAAATGGACAGGCCTATGAGCAGTTCTTC,CASRNGQAYEQFF,TRBJ2-1,TRBD1,TRBV19,.
TGTGCCAGCCAAACATGGGACAGGGGGGCCAAAAACATTCAGTACTTC,CASQTWDRGAKNIQYF,TRBJ2-4,TRBD1,TRBV27,.
TGTGCCAGCAGCTTAAGGGCAGGGGCGAAAGTTACTGAAGCTTTCTTT,CASSLRAGAKVTEAFF,TRBJ1-1,.,TRBV7-3,.
TGCGCCAGCAGCCGTGGCCTCAATCTTCACGGGACTAGCGGGTACGAGCAGTACTTC,CASSRGLNLHGTSGYEQYF,TRBJ2-7,TRBD2,TRBV4-1,.
TGTGCCAGTAGTGCGGGACACCAGAACACTGAAGCTTTCTTT,CASSAGHQNTEAFF,TRBJ1-1,.,TRBV19,few
TGCAGCGTTAGGGCTTCGGCCGCAGATACGCAGTATTTT,CSVRASAADTQYF,TRBJ2-3,.,TRBV29-1,few
TGTGCCAGCAGTTACCGGCAGGGCGGAGAGCAGTACTTC,CASSYRQGGEQYF,TRBJ2-7,.,TRBV6-5,few
TGTGCCAGCAGTGAGGCAGGCACAGATACGCAGTATTTT,CASSEAGTDTQYF,TRBJ2-3,.,TRBV2,few
TGTGCCAGCGGCGCGCGGGCCTCGGAGACCCAGTACTTC,CASGARASETQYF,TRBJ2-5,.,TRBV9,.
TGTGCCAGCAAAAAAGGGGGGCCAAGGAACACAGATACGCAGTATTTT,CASKKGGPRNTDTQYF,TRBJ2-3,.,TRBV27,.
TGCGCCAGCAGCCCTCTACAGGGATATAGCACTGAAGCTTTCTTT,CASSPLQGYSTEAFF,TRBJ1-1,.,TRBV5-1,.
TGTGCCAGTAGTCGGACTAGCGGGAGCCCCCACTACAGCACAGATACGCAGTATTTT,CASSRTSGSPHYSTDTQYF,TRBJ2-3,TRBD2,TRBV19,.
TGTGCCAGCAGCCAAGTCGGGAGATACGCAGATACGCAGTATTTT,CASSQVGRYADTQYF,TRBJ2-3,.,TRBV14,.
TGTGCCAGCAGCTTCCGGGACAGGGACACTGAAGCTTTCTTT,CASSFRDRDTEAFF,TRBJ1-1,TRBD1,TRBV7-9,.
TGCGCCAGCACCCCGGCCAGGGGAGTAACTGAAGCTTTCTTT,CASTPARGVTEAFF,TRBJ1-1,.,TRBV5-1,.
TGTGCCAGCAGTTTTGTTTCTTCGGGAGGAAACACCATATATTTT,CASSFVSSGGNTIYF,TRBJ1-3,.,TRBV5-6,few
TGCGCCAGCAGTGTGTCTAGCGGGGGGAGCAGGTACGAGCAGTACTTC,CASSVSSGGSRYEQYF,TRBJ2-7,TRBD2,TRBV5-1,.
TGTGCCAGCAGCGCCCAACCGGGACGCGAAGAGACCCAGTACTTC,CASSAQPGREETQYF,TRBJ2-5,.,TRBV5-5,few
TGCGCCAGCAGCTTGGTGGTGACTAGCGGGAGGGCCAGCACAGATACGCAGTATTTT,CASSLVVTSGRASTDTQYF,TRBJ2-3,TRBD2,TRBV5-1,few
TGCAGCGTTGGTCTGGCTAGCACAGATACGCAGTATTTT,CSVGLASTDTQYF,TRBJ2-3,.,TRBV29-1,.
TGTGCCAGCAGTGAACGGGCTAGCGTTTACTACAATGAGCAGTTCTTC,CASSERASVYYNEQFF,TRBJ2-1,.,TRBV2,.
TGTGCCAGTCACAGGGGCCTAAACACTGAAGCTTTCTTT,CASHRGLNTEAFF,TRBJ1-1,TRBD1,TRBV2,.
TGTGCCAGTAGTATGGGGCAGGGGAGGAACACCGGGGAGCTGTTTTTT,CASSMGQGRNTGELFF,TRBJ2-2,.,TRBV19,few
TGTGCCAGCACCCGGACTAGCGGGAGGGTGGAGACCCAGTACTTC,CASTRTSGRVETQYF,TRBJ2-5,TRBD2,TRBV6-6,.
TGTGCCAGTGGAGTAGGGGGCGAGACCCAGTACTTC,CASGVGGETQYF,TRBJ2-5,TRBD1,TRBV19,.
TGTGCCAGCAGTTTTGTCCCCCCTATCGAAGTAGCGGGAGCAGATACGCAGTATTTT,CASSFVPPIEVAGADTQYF,TRBJ2-3,TRBD2,TRBV28,.
TGTGCCAGCAGCCACGGCGCGGGGGGGCGAGAGACCCAGTACTTC,CASSHGAGGRETQYF,TRBJ2-5,TRBD2,TRBV6-5,once
TGCGCCAGCAGGGCAGGGGGCACAGATACGCAGTATTTT,CASRAGGTDTQYF,TRBJ2-3,.,TRBV5-1,.
TGTGCCAGCAGCTCACCGTCCGGGACAGGGCGCTACGAGCAGTACTTC,CASSSPSGTGRYEQYF,TRBJ2-7,TRBD1,TRBV11-1,few
TGTGCCAGCAGTTACTCCCTGGCAGATACGCAGTATTTT,CASSYSLADTQYF,TRBJ2-3,.,TRBV6-5,.
TGCGCCAGCAGCTTGGAGCGGACAGACGACGAAAAACTGTTTTTT,CASSLERTDDEKLFF,TRBJ1-4,.,TRBV5-1,.
TGCGCCAGCTCCGGGGGGAGTAGCACAGATACGCAGTATTTT,CASSGGSSTDTQYF,TRBJ2-3,TRBD2,TRBV5-1,once
TGCAGCGTTGCGGTGAACTATGGCTACACCTTC,CSVAVNYGYTF,TRBJ1-2,.,TRBV29-1,.
TGTGCCAGCAGCTTTGCCGACAATGAGCAGTTCTTC,CASSFADNEQFF,TRBJ2-1,.,TRBV5-4,.
TGTGCCAGCATACCTGAGAGGGGACAAGTCTACGAGCAGTACTTC,CASIPERGQVYEQYF,TRBJ2-7,.,TRBV28,few
TGCAGCGTTAAAGGGGTCACACCCTATGGCTACACCTTC,CSVKGVTPYGYTF,TRBJ1-2,.,TRBV29-1,.
TGTGCCAGCAGTCCTTACAGGGGGCAGCAAGAGACCCAGTACTTC,CASSPYRGQQETQYF,TRBJ2-5,TRBD1,TRBV27,once
TGTGCCACCAGCAGAGATGATAAGATTAACTATGGCTACACCTTC,CATSRDDKINYGYTF,TRBJ1-2,.,TRBV15,.